Below, 30 T cell receptor beta chains from the same sample are listed, as sequenced in a study of blood T cell repertoires in COVID-19. The protocol was immunoSEQ multiplex PCR, while the TCRdb copy is restricted to in-frame clones and leaves out a portion. The repertoire holds 350,000 to 550,000 clones, with about 85% as singletons. Sequencing used PBMCs or T cells enriched from blood (not recorded which). Receptor source: a woman between 18 and 29 years old with acute COVID-19.

This chain uses TRBV7-9 with TRBJ1-1, with 8 positions matching TRBD1. The CDR3 runs 15 residues. The V gene end was trimmed by 1 base and the J gene end by 1 base; junction bases not matched to a gene: 2. Looked up from germline, CDR1 is SEHNR and CDR2 is FQNEAQ (reference sequence). The CDR3 nucleotides are TGTGCCAGCAGCTTAGATCAGGGGGCGAACACTGAAGCTTTCTTT. It translates to CASSLDQGANTEAFF.

This clone was picked up one time. This CDR3 reads CASSLGQANYGYTF. The CDR3 DNA follows: TGTGCCAGCAGCTTGGGACAAGCCAACTATGGCTACACCTTC. The J gene is TRBJ1-2, the V gene TRBV7-8; maybe TRBD1 (6 bases). The CDR3 consists of 14 residues. Germline V gene data show CDR1 as SGHVS and CDR2 as FQNEAQ. V gave up 3 bases and J gave up 2 bases, with 10 bases separating them.

In this sample, this clone turned up a few times. V and J are TRBV11-2 and TRBJ2-2, with TRBD1 identical over 9 bases. Germline CDR1 is SGHAT and CDR2 is FQNNGV. This CDR3 is 15 amino acids long. V shed 5 bases, J shed 5 bases, and the junction held 6 bases outside the gene matches. CDR3 in DNA: TGTGCCAGCAGCCGCCGGGACAGGGTAACCGGGGAGCTGTTTTTT. It encodes CASSRRDRVTGELFF.

This clone was observed a handful of times. The chain carries TRBV23-1 and TRBJ2-7, with 9 nucleotides matching TRBD2. TRBV23-1 is assigned to the ORF class and has an uncertain function. V was clipped by 0 bases and J by 2 bases; unmatched bases: 11. This CDR3 is built from 18 residues. CDR3 sequence reads: CASSQSLNKRGAPYEQYF. The CDR3 DNA follows: TGCGCCAGCAGTCAATCGTTAAATAAGCGGGGGGCTCCCTACGAGCAGTACTTC.

The rearrangement joins TRBV24-1 to TRBJ1-5; D gene ambiguous. V was pared by 4 bases and J by 12 bases, with 15 bases between. The CDR3 totals 13 residues. Germline lookup yields CDR1 KGHDR and CDR2 SFDVKD. CDR3 sequence: CATSEGGGVDQHF. CDR3 bases: TGTGCCACCAGTGAAGGTGGCGGCGTAGACCAGCATTTT.

This chain connects TRBV18 to TRBJ1-3; 7 bases fit TRBD1. Germline assignment: CDR1 KGHSH and CDR2 LQKENI. The ends lost 2 bases at V and 1 base at J; junction bases unmatched: 5. This CDR3 has 16 residues. The CDR3 here is CASSPWDSGSGNTIYF. The CDR3 DNA follows: TGTGCCAGCTCACCATGGGACAGCGGTTCTGGAAACACCATATATTTT.

The genes are TRBV7-9 and TRBJ1-1, with 7 positions matching TRBD1. Germline CDR1 SEHNR, CDR2 FQNEAQ (reference sequence). V gave up 10 bases and J gave up 1 base; unmatched junction bases: 6. This CDR3 comprises 13 residues. CDR3 loop: CATWDSSNTEAFF. CDR3 DNA sequence: TGTGCCACCTGGGACAGCTCGAACACTGAAGCTTTCTTT.

The chain couples TRBV13 to TRBJ2-7; D is uncertain. Trimming stripped 2 bases from V and 2 bases from J, with 13 bases between. In germline, CDR1 is PRHDT, CDR2 FYEKMQ (reference sequence). The CDR3 has 15 residues. CDR3 region: CASSLHPDGPYEQYF. CDR3 sequence (DNA): TGTGCCAGCAGCTTACATCCTGATGGGCCCTACGAGCAGTACTTC.

The chain joins TRBV11-2 to TRBJ2-7; 10 bases fit TRBD1. This CDR3 spans 13 amino acids. The V and J ends lost 4 bases and 5 bases, in that order; junction bases with no gene match: 2. Germline V gives CDR1 SGHAT, CDR2 FQNNGV. For the CDR3, the DNA is TGTGCCAGCAGCTCGGGACAGGGGCACGAGCAGTACTTC. Amino acid sequence: CASSSGQGHEQYF.

This chain links TRBV5-6 with TRBJ2-1; no definite D call. CDR1 and CDR2 from the germline V gene are SGHDT and YYEEEE. The CDR3 is 13 amino acids. V lost 4 bases and J lost 3, with 8 bases in between. The CDR3 DNA follows: TGTGCCAGCAGCGCGGCAAACTACAATGAGCAGTTCTTC. Its translation is CASSAANYNEQFF.

The chain links TRBV29-1 to TRBJ2-5; no clear D. The germline gives CDR1 SQVTM, CDR2 ANQGSEA. The CDR3 has 13 residues. V dropped 7 bases and J dropped 3 bases, with 15 bases sitting between them. The CDR3 nucleotides read TGCAGCGCAGTCCTGATACCTAAAGAGACCCAGTACTTC. Protein: CSAVLIPKETQYF.

The chain has TRBV3-1 (or the pseudogene TRBV3-2) and TRBJ2-1, with 7 bases lining up with TRBD2. Germline values: CDR1 LGHDT, CDR2 YNNKEL (reference sequence). The CDR3 covers 15 residues. The J segment lost 0 bases and the V segment lost 4 bases, leaving 3 bases of the junction unmatched. CDR3 sequence: CASSLLASSYNEQFF. CDR3 sequence (DNA): TGTGCCAGCAGCCTACTAGCGAGCTCCTACAATGAGCAGTTCTTC.

The chain uses TRBV18 and TRBJ1-4, with 8 bases fitting TRBD1. Unmatched junction bases numbered 9, after V lost 5 bases and J lost 7 bases. The germline CDR1 and CDR2 sequences are KGHSH and LQKENI. The CDR3 extends over 15 amino acids. CDR3 protein: CASSSDRGRTEKLFF. CDR3 nucleotides: TGTGCCAGCTCATCTGACAGGGGTAGAACTGAAAAACTGTTTTTT. The full variable domain, rest sourced from reference TRBV18 and TRBJ1-4, is NAGVMQNPRHLVRRRGQEARLRCSPMKGHSHVYWYRQLPEEGLKFMVYLQKENIIDESGMPKERFSAEFPKEGPSILRIQQVVRGDSAAYFCASSSDRGRTEKLFFGSGTQLSVL.

The chain has TRBV4-1 and TRBJ1-3; tentative D call: TRBD1 (6 bases). The CDR3 runs to 15 residues. The germline V gene encodes CDR1 MGHRA and CDR2 YSYEKL. V lost 1 base to trimming and J lost 5 bases, with 12 bases between them. The CDR3 DNA reads as TGCGCCAGCAGCCAAGGGACAGACCCTAGAAACACCATATATTTT. Translating it yields CASSQGTDPRNTIYF.

J is TRBJ1-2 and V is TRBV14, with D possibly being TRBD1 (5 bases). The V end lost 4 bases, the J end lost 4 bases, and 19 bases lay between the germline ends. The CDR3 is made up of 16 amino acids. Germline CDR1 is SGHDN and CDR2 is FVKESK. The CDR3 loop is CASSPESRGMGYGYTF. The DNA for the CDR3 is TGTGCCAGCAGCCCAGAGAGTAGGGGTATGGGCTATGGCTACACCTTC.

V usage is TRBV6-5 and J usage is TRBJ2-5; the D gene is possibly TRBD2 (5 bases). V was cut by 6 bases and J by 2 bases, with 16 bases left in between. CDR3 length: 15 amino acids. Germline V lookup: CDR1 MNHEY, CDR2 SVGAGI. DNA of the CDR3: TGTGCCAGCAGCCAACGTGGACTGATACAAGAGACCCAGTACTTC. It encodes CASSQRGLIQETQYF.

This sequence joins TRBV18 and TRBJ2-7; D is perhaps TRBD2 (5 bases). Trimming shortened V by 4 bases and J by 3 bases, and 13 bases separated the two germline ends. Germline assignment: CDR1 KGHSH and CDR2 LQKENI. The CDR3 runs 14 residues. The CDR3 nucleotides read TGTGCCAGCTCACGGTCAGCGGACTTCTACGAGCAGTACTTC. Amino acids: CASSRSADFYEQYF.

This chain joins TRBV11-2 and TRBJ2-1, with a possible D match to TRBD2 (7 bases). The CDR3 runs 15 residues. Germline CDR1 reads SGHAT; CDR2 reads FQNNGV. The V end lost 3 bases, the J end lost 4 bases, and 13 bases lay between the germline ends. CDR3 DNA sequence: TGTGCCAGCAGCTTGACACGGGGGGCTTACAATGAGCAGTTCTTC. The encoded protein is CASSLTRGAYNEQFF.

This clone was picked up a small number of times. DNA for the CDR3: TGTGCCAGCAGCTTTTATTGGACAAGGCCCTCCTACGAGCAGTACTTC. This translates into CASSFYWTRPSYEQYF. This chain connects TRBV7-6 to TRBJ2-7; a weak D match, TRBD1 (5 bases). The CDR3 is 16 residues long. CDR1 is SGHVS, CDR2 FNYEAQ, per germline. The V end lost 3 bases, the J end lost 0 bases, and 15 bases lay between the germline ends.

The V call is TRBV6-1, the J call TRBJ2-1, with D possibly being TRBD1 (6 bases). The CDR3 runs 15 residues. The germline gives CDR1 MNHNS, CDR2 SASEGT. The V end was cut by 1 base, the J end by 3 bases, with 10 bases between. CDR3 in DNA: TGTGCCAGCAGTGAAGGTGGGGGCCGCTACAATGAGCAGTTCTTC. Translated: CASSEGGGRYNEQFF.

The chain uses TRBV7-8 and TRBJ2-1; TRBD2 matches 8 bases. Germline V gene lookup returns CDR1 SGHVS and CDR2 FQNEAQ. This CDR3 spans 17 amino acids. Trimming at V came to 5 bases and at J to 7 bases, leaving 16 bases not matched to a gene. CDR3 protein: CASSPAETSVFLNEQFF. CDR3 coding DNA: TGTGCCAGCAGCCCCGCTGAGACTAGCGTTTTTTTAAATGAGCAGTTCTTC.

On this clone: An end of the junction differs from the germline gene, which may be a read error. CDR3 loop: CASSQPRGLAGGVWPKNIQYF. CDR3 in DNA: TGCGCCAGCAGCCAACCCCGTGGCCTAGCGGGAGGAGTCTGGCCCAAGAACATTCAGTACTTC. The chain combines TRBV4-1 with TRBJ2-4; 11 nucleotides match TRBD2. From germline, CDR1 is MGHRA and CDR2 YSYEKL. This CDR3 comprises 21 residues.

This clone was observed a few times. The chain uses TRBV2 and TRBJ1-4; weak D call: TRBD1 (5 bases). This CDR3 has 13 amino acids. V lost 8 bases and J 7 bases, leaving 14 bases between the germline ends. CDR1 and CDR2 (germline): SNHLY, FYNNEI. Here the CDR3 reads CASRTGTSEKLFF. CDR3 in DNA: TGTGCCAGCCGAACCGGGACTTCTGAAAAACTGTTTTTT.

V and J are TRBV19 and TRBJ2-1; D may be TRBD1 (5 bases). Trimming removed 3 bases at V and 5 bases at J, with 8 bases between. The germline CDR1 and CDR2 sequences are LNHDA and SQIVND (reference sequence). CDR3 size: 13 residues. The CDR3 sequence: CASSIRGNNEQFF. Here the CDR3 DNA reads TGTGCCAGTAGTATTAGGGGAAACAATGAGCAGTTCTTC.

CDR3 sequence: CASSLALAGGETQYF. CDR3 bases: TGTGCCAGCAGCTTGGCACTAGCGGGGGGAGAGACCCAGTACTTC. The chain carries TRBV5-6 and TRBJ2-5; 12 nucleotides agree with TRBD2. CDR1 and CDR2 from the germline V gene are SGHDT and YYEEEE. The CDR3 runs 15 residues. V dropped 0 bases and J dropped 4; count of bases not matched to a gene: 1.

The chain uses TRBV28 and TRBJ2-5; D might be TRBD2 (5 bases). Deletions cut 5 bases from V and 5 bases from J, with 12 bases between. The CDR3 is 13 residues long. Germline V gene lookup returns CDR1 MDHEN and CDR2 SYDVKM. In DNA form, the CDR3 reads TGTGCCAGCAGTCCGTACTCGGGGGAGACCCAGTACTTC. Translating it yields CASSPYSGETQYF.

V gene TRBV27 combines with J gene TRBJ2-1; 7 nucleotides line up with TRBD2. Germline-derived CDR1 and CDR2 are MNHEY and SMNVEV (reference sequence). The CDR3 contains 18 residues. Unmatched junction bases numbered 10, after V lost 0 bases and J lost 2 bases. The CDR3 is CASSLSPFRDYPYNEQFF. As DNA, the CDR3 is TGTGCCAGCAGTTTATCCCCCTTTCGGGACTACCCCTACAATGAGCAGTTCTTC.

The chain has TRBV27 and TRBJ2-5; the match to TRBD2 covers 11 bases. The germline V gene encodes CDR1 MNHEY and CDR2 SMNVEV (reference sequence). V was pared by 3 bases and J by 1 base, with 1 base of the junction left unmatched. The CDR3 totals 15 residues. The CDR3 protein is CASSFTSGSQETQYF. The CDR3 DNA sequence: TGTGCCAGCAGTTTCACTAGCGGGAGCCAAGAGACCCAGTACTTC.

The rearrangement joins TRBV29-1 to TRBJ1-5; no clear D gene. V was pared by 5 bases and J by 1 base, with 9 bases between. Germline assignment: CDR1 SQVTM and CDR2 ANQGSEA. The length of the CDR3 is 13 residues. The CDR3 protein is CSVLGSSNQPQHF. The CDR3 nucleotides read TGCAGCGTTCTCGGTTCGAGCAATCAGCCCCAGCATTTT.

This rearrangement joins TRBV5-4 to TRBJ2-5, with a possible D match to TRBD1 (5 bases). This CDR3 has 13 residues. V dropped 9 bases and J dropped 0 bases, with 12 bases sitting between them. The germline CDR1 and CDR2 sequences are SGHNT and YYREEE (reference sequence). The DNA of the CDR3 is TGTGCCAACGGAGACAGCAACCAAGAGACCCAGTACTTC. Translation: CANGDSNQETQYF.